Presented here are 27 T cell receptor beta chains from one specimen sequenced in a study of T cell responses to AZD1222 COVID-19 vaccine. The protocol was immunoSEQ multiplex PCR, while the TCRdb copy is restricted to in-frame clones and leaves out a portion. The sample yields roughly 130,000 clones, approximately 85% seen once. Sequences were derived from peripheral blood, sampled on day 0 of AZD1222 vaccination. Every receptor here comes from an adult in good health.

The CDR3 loop is CASSRQGGSYEQYF. The CDR3, as DNA: TGTGCCAGCAGCCGACAGGGTGGCTCCTACGAGCAGTACTTC. The chain carries TRBV5-4 and TRBJ2-7, with 7 bases fitting TRBD1. Looked up from germline, CDR1 is SGHNT and CDR2 is YYREEE (reference sequence). V gave up 4 bases and J gave up 0 bases; unmatched junction bases: 4. The CDR3 consists of 14 residues.

The genes are TRBV5-1 and TRBJ1-2; 8 nucleotides agree with TRBD1. The germline CDR1 and CDR2 sequences are SGHRS and YFSETQ. The junction had 5 bases not matched to a gene; V was cut back by 3 bases and J by 1 base. This CDR3 has 15 amino acids. Written as DNA, the CDR3 is TGCGCCAGCAGCTCCGGGACAGGCGTTAACTATGGCTACACCTTC. This codes for CASSSGTGVNYGYTF.

As DNA, the CDR3 is TGTGCCAGCAGTGTAGGGAATGCTAATGAAAAACTGTTTTTT. Translated: CASSVGNANEKLFF. The genes are TRBV25-1 and TRBJ1-4; D ambiguous. V was trimmed by 4 bases and J by 3 bases, leaving 9 bases between them. This CDR3 contains 14 residues. Germline V gene data show CDR1 as MGHDK and CDR2 as SYGVNS.

The V call is TRBV4-3, the J call TRBJ1-2, with D possibly matching TRBD1 (6 bases). Germline V CDR1 and CDR2: LGHNA, YSLEER. Trimming stripped 0 bases from V and 2 bases from J, with 10 bases between. The CDR3 loop spans 15 amino acids. The CDR3 here is CASSQEQGKNYGYTF. CDR3 sequence (DNA): TGCGCCAGCAGCCAAGAGCAGGGGAAAAACTATGGCTACACCTTC.

As concerns this clone: Germline is not matched at one junction end, which may reflect a read error. The chain links TRBV7-7 to TRBJ2-7, with 11 nucleotides matching TRBD1. Looked up from germline, CDR1 is SSHAT and CDR2 is FNYEAQ (reference sequence). The CDR3 runs 14 residues. Here the CDR3 reads CASSRRDRGSEQYF. In DNA, the CDR3 is TGTGCTAGCAGCCGCCGGGACAGGGGGAGCGAGCAGTACTTC.

CDR3 protein: CATNQPQHF. CDR3 coding DNA: TGTGCCACCAATCAGCCCCAGCATTTT. The chain has TRBV28 and TRBJ1-5; D gene uncertain. CDR3 size: 9 residues. Trimming removed 10 bases from V and 3 bases from J, with 1 base in between. CDR1 and CDR2 (germline): MDHEN, SYDVKM.

In DNA, the CDR3 is TGTGCCAGCAGTGAAGCAGGGCTTACCTACGAGCAGTACTTC. Its protein is CASSEAGLTYEQYF. The chain couples TRBV6-1 to TRBJ2-7; D is unresolved. The ends were cut back, 0 bases at V and 2 bases at J, with 8 bases in the middle. The CDR3 runs to 14 residues. Germline V gives CDR1 MNHNS, CDR2 SASEGT.

The chain combines TRBV29-1 with TRBJ2-5; D may be TRBD1 (7 bases). CDR3 length: 12 amino acids. Trimming removed 2 bases at V and 5 bases at J, with 9 bases between. CDR1 is SQVTM and CDR2 is ANQGSEA in the germline V gene. The CDR3 DNA follows: TGCAGCGTTGAATCAGGGGGGGAGACCCAGTACTTC. This sequence encodes CSVESGGETQYF.

J is TRBJ1-4 and V is TRBV28; tentatively, D is TRBD1 (5 bases). The germline V gene has CDR1 MDHEN and CDR2 SYDVKM. The CDR3 covers 12 residues. V lost 3 bases and J 13 bases, leaving 12 bases between the germline ends. In DNA, the CDR3 is TGTGCCAGCAGTTTGCCGGGGCGCGGACTGTTTTTT. It codes for CASSLPGRGLFF.

The CDR3 protein is CASSLVGDYNSPLHF. The CDR3 bases are TGCGCCAGCAGCTTGGTGGGGGACTATAATTCACCCCTCCACTTT. This chain uses TRBV5-1 with TRBJ1-6; maybe TRBD1 (5 bases). This CDR3 comprises 15 residues. Germline lookup yields CDR1 SGHRS and CDR2 YFSETQ. Trimming cost V 0 bases and J 3 bases, with 7 bases left between them.

This clone was seen only once. V is TRBV9 and J is TRBJ2-5; 7 bases agree with TRBD1. The ends lost 4 bases at V and 1 base at J; junction bases unmatched: 7. The CDR3 covers 15 residues. Germline V gene lookup returns CDR1 SGDLS and CDR2 YYNGEE. The CDR3 protein is CASSLSGQSQETQYF. DNA of the CDR3: TGTGCCAGCAGCCTTTCGGGACAGTCCCAAGAGACCCAGTACTTC.

With respect to this clone: The same CDR3 is also encoded by other DNA sequences in this sample. DNA for the CDR3: TGCAGTGCTAGAGGTTCTGAGACCCAGTACTTC. It yields the protein CSARGSETQYF. The chain recombines TRBV20-1 with TRBJ2-5; D remains unclear. V lost 1 base, J lost 5 bases, and 5 bases lay in between. The CDR3 length is 11 residues. Per germline, CDR1 DFQATT and CDR2 SNEGSKA (reference sequence).

The chain carries TRBV5-8 and TRBJ1-2; 10 nucleotides match TRBD1. V lost 4 bases, J lost 8 bases, and 8 bases stayed unmatched. Germline V CDR1 and CDR2: SGHTS, YDEGEE. There are 14 residues in the CDR3. The CDR3 DNA reads as TGTGCCAGCAGCGCGGACAGGGGGGTTGGAGGCTACACCTTC. As protein: CASSADRGVGGYTF.

This chain connects TRBV5-1 to TRBJ1-2, with 7 bases identical to TRBD1. This CDR3 has 13 amino acids. With 5 bases clipped from V and 3 bases from J, the junction kept 4 bases outside the gene matches. CDR1 and CDR2 (germline): SGHRS, YFSETQ. DNA of the CDR3: TGCGCCAGCAGTACCGGGACAGACTATGGCTACACCTTC. Translated, it gives CASSTGTDYGYTF. Full variable domain (missing parts from reference TRBV5-1 and TRBJ1-2): KAGVTQTPRYLIKTRGQQVTLSCSPISGHRSVSWYQQTPGQGLQFLFEYFSETQRNKGNFPGRFSGRQFSNSRSEMNVSTLELGDSALYLCASSTGTDYGYTFGSGTRLTVV.

The chain is built from TRBV7-3 and TRBJ2-2; 11 nucleotides line up with TRBD2. Per the germline V gene, CDR1 is SGHTA and CDR2 is FQGTGA. Unmatched junction bases numbered 15, after V lost 5 bases and J lost 4 bases. CDR3 length equals 19 residues. The CDR3 is CASSPRILAGDTGTGELFF. CDR3 nucleotide sequence: TGTGCCAGCAGCCCCCGAATACTAGCGGGGGACACGGGCACCGGGGAGCTGTTTTTT.

The V call is TRBV5-1, the J call TRBJ2-7; 9 bases are a match to TRBD2. Germline CDR1 is SGHRS and CDR2 is YFSETQ. After removal of 5 bases from V and 4 bases from J, the junction contained 7 bases not matched to a gene. This CDR3 has 14 residues. The CDR3 here is CASRSSGDSYEQYF. The CDR3 DNA reads TGCGCCAGCAGATCTAGCGGGGATTCATACGAGCAGTACTTC. The whole variable domain, remainder taken from reference TRBV5-1 and TRBJ2-7, is KAGVTQTPRYLIKTRGQQVTLSCSPISGHRSVSWYQQTPGQGLQFLFEYFSETQRNKGNFPGRFSGRQFSNSRSEMNVSTLELGDSALYLCASRSSGDSYEQYFGPGTRLTVT.

This clone is a singleton in its sample. This sequence joins TRBV19 and TRBJ2-7, with 10 bases fitting TRBD1. This CDR3 spans 14 amino acids. V lost 0 bases, J lost 5 bases, and 1 base stayed unmatched. Per germline, CDR1 LNHDA and CDR2 SQIVND (reference sequence). DNA of the CDR3: TGTGCCAGTAGTATAGATGGGACAGGGGACGAGCAGTACTTC. As protein: CASSIDGTGDEQYF. Full variable domain (rest looked up from reference TRBV19 and TRBJ2-7): DGGITQSPKYLFRKEGQNVTLSCEQNLNHDAMYWYRQDPGQGLRLIYYSQIVNDFQKGDIAEGYSVSREKKESFPLTVTSAQKNPTAFYLCASSIDGTGDEQYFGPGTRLTVT.

The CDR3 loop is CASSLGLAGGDEQFF. CDR3 DNA sequence: TGCGCCAGCAGCTTGGGACTAGCGGGAGGCGATGAGCAGTTCTTC. The V call is TRBV5-1, the J call TRBJ2-1, with 13 bases aligning to TRBD2. With 0 bases clipped from V and 8 bases from J, the junction kept 2 bases outside the gene matches. Germline assignment: CDR1 SGHRS and CDR2 YFSETQ. This CDR3 is 15 amino acids long. The whole variable domain, filled in from reference TRBV5-1 and TRBJ2-1, reads KAGVTQTPRYLIKTRGQQVTLSCSPISGHRSVSWYQQTPGQGLQFLFEYFSETQRNKGNFPGRFSGRQFSNSRSEMNVSTLELGDSALYLCASSLGLAGGDEQFFGPGTRLTVL.

The rearrangement joins TRBV28 to TRBJ2-5; 10 bases are shared with TRBD2. Looked up from germline, CDR1 is MDHEN and CDR2 is SYDVKM. CDR3 length equals 15 residues. The J segment lost 5 bases and the V segment lost 6 bases, leaving 9 bases of the junction unmatched. For the CDR3, the DNA is TGTGCCAGCAGCCCCATGGGGACTAGCGATGAGACCCAGTACTTC. Translating gives CASSPMGTSDETQYF. The full variable domain, completed using reference TRBV28 and TRBJ2-5, is DVKVTQSSRYLVKRTGEKVFLECVQDMDHENMFWYRQDPGLGLRLIYFSYDVKMKEKGDIPEGYSVSREKKERFSLILESASTNQTSMYLCASSPMGTSDETQYFGPGTRLLVL.

The chain joins TRBV19 to TRBJ1-1; D is unclear. The CDR3 sequence is 15 residues long. The germline V gene encodes CDR1 LNHDA and CDR2 SQIVND (reference sequence). V dropped 6 bases and J dropped 1 base, with 15 bases sitting between them. The CDR3: CASSPAFLTNTEAFF. The CDR3 nucleotides read TGTGCCAGTAGCCCTGCCTTCTTAACGAACACTGAAGCTTTCTTT.

The chain combines TRBV5-1 with TRBJ2-3; weak D call: TRBD2 (7 bases). Deletions cut 3 bases from V and 5 bases from J, with 16 bases between. Germline V gene sequence: CDR1 SGHRS, CDR2 YFSETQ. The CDR3 runs to 15 residues. The CDR3 DNA follows: TGCGCCAGCAGCTCTGGCGTGGGGGGGCAAGATACGCAGTATTTT. It yields the protein CASSSGVGGQDTQYF.

V gene TRBV6-5 combines with J gene TRBJ1-1; D remains ambiguous. The CDR3 spans 16 residues. CDR1 and CDR2 (germline): MNHEY, SVGAGI. Trimming cost V 2 bases and J 5 bases, with 18 bases left between them. The CDR3 DNA reads TGTGCCAGCAGTTACGACACCTTTTCGGCGAGAACTGAAGCTTTCTTT. The encoded protein is CASSYDTFSARTEAFF.

This clone came up a few times. The chain links TRBV24-1 to TRBJ1-5; a possible D gene is TRBD1 (6 bases). The CDR3 is 14 amino acids. Looked up from germline, CDR1 is KGHDR and CDR2 is SFDVKD. Deletions cut 4 bases from V and 5 bases from J, with 11 bases between. The CDR3 protein is CATSEGAGDQPQHF. DNA of the CDR3: TGTGCCACCAGTGAAGGTGCAGGGGATCAGCCCCAGCATTTT.

The V gene is TRBV4-3, the J gene TRBJ2-5, with 7 bases aligning to TRBD2. The CDR3 has 15 amino acids. In germline, CDR1 is LGHNA, CDR2 YSLEER. V dropped 0 bases and J dropped 4; count of bases not matched to a gene: 5. As DNA, the CDR3 is TGCGCCAGCAGCCAAGATTCGGGGGGTGGAGAGACCCAGTACTTC. This codes for CASSQDSGGGETQYF.

This sequence joins TRBV5-8 and TRBJ1-5; TRBD1 is a possible D gene (5 bases). Looked up from germline, CDR1 is SGHTS and CDR2 is YDEGEE. The CDR3 consists of 16 residues. Trimming left V 0 bases short and J 2 bases short, with 12 bases between. CDR3 coding DNA: TGTGCCAGCAGCTTGGGGGACGCCGTAGGCAATCAGCCCCAGCATTTT. This gives the protein CASSLGDAVGNQPQHF.

This chain links TRBV10-1 with TRBJ2-1; D possibly corresponds to TRBD2 (8 bases). V was pared by 0 bases and J by 7 bases, with 16 bases between. In germline, CDR1 is WNHNN, CDR2 SYGVQD (reference sequence). The CDR3 length is 16 residues. The CDR3 reads CASSESRGQRGNEQFF. The CDR3 DNA reads as TGCGCCAGCAGTGAGTCCCGGGGACAGCGGGGGAATGAGCAGTTCTTC.

This chain links TRBV29-1 with TRBJ2-3; D ambiguous. Germline values: CDR1 SQVTM, CDR2 ANQGSEA. V dropped 3 bases and J dropped 6 bases, with 19 bases sitting between them. The length of the CDR3 is 15 residues. CDR3 protein: CSVDGSAGRLDTQYF. The CDR3 region has the DNA TGCAGCGTTGACGGGTCAGCTGGAAGATTGGATACGCAGTATTTT.